This T cell receptor beta chain was retrieved from a study of T cell changes during pregnancy in multiple sclerosis. This table comes from immunoSEQ multiplex PCR, and its TCRdb copy is limited to in-frame clones, with some not included. This table has 40,000 to 65,000 clones, around 92% appearing once. The CDR3 covers 15 residues. Trimming cost V 5 bases and J 6 bases; bases outside gene matches: 8. The germline CDR1 and CDR2 sequences are MNHEY and SMNVEV (reference sequence). The chain has TRBV27 and TRBJ2-4; 9 bases are a match to TRBD1. The receptor comes from a female donor with multiple sclerosis, enrolled in a pregnancy study. This specimen was CD4+ T cells from peripheral blood mononuclear cells, taken in the third trimester of pregnancy. CDR3 coding DNA: TGTGCCAGCAGTCTACTACAGGGGGCAGGAAACATTCAGTACTTC. It is translated as CASSLLQGAGNIQYF.